Listed below are T cell receptor beta chains from one sample, sequenced in a study of cytomegalovirus exposure and HLA in healthy donors. The data were produced by immunoSEQ multiplex PCR, yet TCRdb's version contains in-frame clones alone and is incomplete. In the table there are about 120,000 clones, around two thirds of which are singletons. The sequenced sample consisted of PBMCs. These receptors all come from a woman aged 40 to 50 in good health and CMV-seropositive. The CDR3 runs from the conserved cysteine through the conserved F or W.

v_call cdr3_aa
TRBV7-2 CASSYLPGQGETQYF
TRBV11-2 CASSLDGRAGATDTQYF
TRBV6-5 CASSYRFGPPSQPQHF
TRBV13 CASSWGGQGGEPQHF
TRBV18 CASSPLATDEQFF
TRBV7-3 CASSPTGIGRYEQYF
TRBV15 CATSREGQGEEKLFF
TRBV5-1 CASSSTSAGGELFF
TRBV4-1 CASSLPGVAGNTIYF
TRBV28 CASSLLSLSSYEQYF
TRBV27 CASSSWTSNTEAFF
TRBV23-1 CASRTSHEQYF
TRBV7-3 CASSLTSAGAGELFF
TRBV11-2 CASSRQGTYGYTF
TRBV4-1 CASSQGGIAAGEQFF
TRBV25-1 CATRTGANEKLFF
TRBV6-1 CASSGLAGGDEQFF
TRBV2 CASARGPDEKLFF
TRBV5-4 CASSLDPTYSGANVLTF
TRBV7-2 CASSPQGGLGEAFF
TRBV7-3 CASSLRTDSYAQYF
TRBV11-3 CASSLDLRNGELFF
TRBV13 CASSRQGKTQYF
TRBV15 CATSRELAHPYEQYF
TRBV5-6 CASSPGQDNSPLHF
TRBV5-6 CASSRDRDKLPSPLHF
TRBV11-2 CASSLVSEQYF
TRBV4-1 CASSQVNHYEQYF
TRBV7-6 CASSSTRPGELFF
TRBV7-2 CASSRMEGASEQYF
TRBV7-2 CASSFNGGSGYEQYF
TRBV4-3 CASSQEGVRGWTGELFF
TRBV9 CANSRETRQETQYF
TRBV6-5 CASSSTSGGGRGGYTF
TRBV7-9 CASRSEVARFGYTF
TRBV9 CASSVRANTEAFF
TRBV9 CASSAGQEYEKLFF
TRBV7-7 CASSTGQGNEQFF
TRBV5-6 CASSSTGRTEAFF
TRBV11-3 CASTKDRGHTEAFF
TRBV18 CASSGDRSSNQPQHF
TRBV7-9 CASSPPGFDGYTF
TRBV9 CASSVDRGVTEAFF
TRBV27 CASSFRDRGGYGYTF
TRBV19 CASKARDLTEAFF
TRBV9 CASSAGTGDNQPQHF
TRBV19 CASGLAGGEGELFF
TRBV7-9 CASSSDPGQGAYEQYF
TRBV4-3 CASSQDWDRGWEKLFF
TRBV18 CASSLGLAPTGELFF
TRBV27 CAGRGRGYTF
TRBV5-1 CASSLTIMWDRTAGGYTF
TRBV6-1 CASSEGDRDQYF
TRBV11-3 CASSLAPGREQYF
TRBV5-8 CASSQITDRYF